A selection of T cell receptor beta chains follows, all from one sample in a study of T cells in localized non-small cell lung cancer. Data came from immunoSEQ multiplex PCR; TCRdb stores just in-frame clones and leaves some out. The sample includes roughly 71,000 clones, about nine tenths of them seen just once. The source was peripheral blood, collected before any cancer treatment. The receptors derive from a male donor aged 60 or over with stage III squamous cell lung carcinoma. Each CDR3 is given with its conserved first and last residue. D genes are given only for firm matches. Part of the rows lack a size; the others show once, few, many or a class for expanded clones.

abundance	v_gene	j_gene	d_gene	CDR3nt	CDR3aa
-	TRBV28	TRBJ2-2	-	TGTGCCAGCAGTCGTCCGACAGGGAACACCGGGGAGCTGTTTTTT	CASSRPTGNTGELFF
-	TRBV7-8	TRBJ2-3	TRBD2	TGTGCCAGCAGCTTAGTACGGACTAGGGGAGATACGCAGTATTTT	CASSLVRTRGDTQYF
few	TRBV5-4	TRBJ1-4	TRBD1	TGTGCCAGCAGCTGGGGACAGGGAGGGAGTGAAAAACTGTTTTTT	CASSWGQGGSEKLFF
-	TRBV7-2	TRBJ1-5	-	TGTGCCAGCAGCTTAGGTCGGCAGCCTCCTGGCAATCAGCCCCAGCATTTT	CASSLGRQPPGNQPQHF
-	TRBV5-1	TRBJ2-3	-	TGCGCCAGCAGCTTGGCCGGGAGTTCCACAGATACGCAGTATTTT	CASSLAGSSTDTQYF
few	TRBV5-4	TRBJ1-6	TRBD1	TGTGCCAGCAGCTTAGGTCAGGGGGAACCCCTCCACTTT	CASSLGQGEPLHF
few	TRBV5-1	TRBJ2-2	-	TGCGCCAGCAGCGAGAGCGGAGGCACCGGGGAGCTGTTTTTT	CASSESGGTGELFF
-	TRBV6-6	TRBJ1-1	TRBD1	TGTGCCAGCATGGGAACAGGGGGCACTGAAGCTTTCTTT	CASMGTGGTEAFF
-	TRBV5-1	TRBJ2-1	TRBD2	TGCGCCAGCAGCCTGCGACTAGCGCCTACGGATGAGCAGTTCTTC	CASSLRLAPTDEQFF
-	TRBV19	TRBJ1-1	-	TGTGCCAGTAGCCCGGGGCAGGACGATTACACTGAAGCTTTCTTT	CASSPGQDDYTEAFF
-	TRBV6-1	TRBJ2-5	TRBD1	TGTGCCAGCAGTGGCATGGGACAGCTCCAAGAGACCCAGTACTTC	CASSGMGQLQETQYF
-	TRBV6-5	TRBJ1-4	-	TGTGCCAGCAGTTACGAGCACCCAGGGAATGAAAAACTGTTTTTT	CASSYEHPGNEKLFF
-	TRBV13	TRBJ2-2	-	TGTGCCAGCATCCCAGCGGGGACATACACCGGGGAGCTGTTTTTT	CASIPAGTYTGELFF
once	TRBV15	TRBJ1-1	-	TGTGCCACCCGGGGCGACATTCGAACTGAAGCTTTCTTT	CATRGDIRTEAFF
-	TRBV7-2	TRBJ2-1	-	TGTGCCAGCATTGGGAATGAGCAGTTCTTC	CASIGNEQFF
-	TRBV6-5	TRBJ1-2	-	TGTGCCAGCAGTTACTCGGGCCTAAACTATGGCTACACCTTC	CASSYSGLNYGYTF
-	TRBV5-8	TRBJ1-2	-	TGTGCCAGCAGCTTGAGACCGGGAATACCTGGCTACACCTTC	CASSLRPGIPGYTF
few	TRBV27	TRBJ1-2	TRBD1	TGTGCCAGCAGTCCGGGGACAGGATATGGCTACACCTTC	CASSPGTGYGYTF
-	TRBV6-5	TRBJ2-7	-	TGTGCCAGCAGTTACGCAGGTGTCTCCTACGAGCAGTACTTC	CASSYAGVSYEQYF
-	TRBV5-1	TRBJ2-4	TRBD2	TGCGCCAGCAGCCCCAGTTCTGCTAGCGGGGGGGCCGAGAGCAAAAACATTCAGTACTTC	CASSPSSASGGAESKNIQYF
-	TRBV25-1	TRBJ2-4	-	TGTGCCAGCAGTGAATACGGCTTCAAAAACATTCAGTACTTC	CASSEYGFKNIQYF
-	TRBV7-9	TRBJ1-1	TRBD1	TGTGCCAGCAGCCCCCGGACAGGGGCCACGAACACTGAAGCTTTCTTT	CASSPRTGATNTEAFF
-	TRBV5-1	TRBJ1-1	-	TGCGCCAGCAGCTGGGGGGCTGCTGGGGCAGTTATGAACACTGAAGCTTTCTTT	CASSWGAAGAVMNTEAFF
-	TRBV5-8	TRBJ1-6	-	TGTGCCAGCAGCTTGGGACAAAACTATAATTCACCCCTCCACTTT	CASSLGQNYNSPLHF
-	TRBV4-3	TRBJ2-2	-	TGCGCCAGCAGCCGAGCTTTGAACACCGGGGAGCTGTTTTTT	CASSRALNTGELFF
once	TRBV19	TRBJ2-2	TRBD1	TGTGCCAGCTCGGGACAGACCACCGGGGAGCTGTTTTTT	CASSGQTTGELFF
few	TRBV11-2	TRBJ1-1	TRBD1	TGTGCCAGCAGCTCGGGGACAGAGAACACTGAAGCTTTCTTT	CASSSGTENTEAFF
-	TRBV30	TRBJ1-1	-	TGTGCCTGGAGTTTCCAGGGTCTTGGGACTGAAGCTTTCTTT	CAWSFQGLGTEAFF
-	TRBV10-3	TRBJ1-3	-	TGTGCCATCAGTGATCCGACAGGCTCTGGAAACACCATATATTTT	CAISDPTGSGNTIYF